This TCR beta chain is from a study of blood T cell repertoires in COVID-19 (TCRdb year 2020). At the level of the whole study: Samples from collaborators originated in the United States, Italy and Spain and spanned both the acute and convalescent phases of COVID-19. The prospective study material was composed of cDNA or gDNA derived from T cells, B-cell-depleted T cells, or PBMCs. The repertoires were released in a freely available public database meant as a resource for research on the immune response to SARS-CoV-2. HLA class I and class II types, where available, came from metadata supplied by the sample provider rather than from assay-based typing. Sample metadata almost always included a de-identified subject ID, COVID-19 status, age in years and sex. The samples were drawn from two sources: the first 160 participants of the ongoing ImmuneRACE study, and 1,254 subjects contributed by 6 global collaborators. The dataset comprised deeply sampled blood TCRbeta repertoires from subjects exposed to, actively infected with, or recovered from COVID-19. Paper-wide results and their limitations: The quantity of clinical and demographic metadata differed by source and by participant and was supplied without curation.

For this clone: Its target antigen remains unknown. Base qualities were left out, and no much larger clone turns up one base away.

From the cysteine through the phenylalanine, the CDR3 covers 15 amino acids. The CDR3 DNA has 45 bases and is translated from base 1. At the junction V is shortened by 5 bases and J by 3 bases, with 13 bases in between. The germline V gene (reference sequence) sets CDR1 to SGHAT and CDR2 to FQDESV. Each collaborating institution followed its own protocols to collect whole blood in K2EDTA tubes. For TCRbeta analysis, collaborator samples were shipped as frozen whole blood, as isolated PBMCs, or as DNA extracted from either sample type. TCRbeta CDR3 regions were amplified from genomic DNA by means of the immunoSEQ Assay, a bias-controlled multiplex PCR. As for the original processing: Nucleated cell counts per sample were estimated from amplification of reference gene primers within the assay. To quantify the absolute abundance of each unique TCRbeta CDR3 rearrangement, sequence reads were collapsed and filtered. For each sample, productive Simpson clonality was calculated as the square root of Simpson's diversity index across productive rearrangements. TCRdb retrieved this table from immuneACCESS and kept in-frame rearrangements only. Not all clones are present; in checked studies, unresolved V genes account for under half, and no reason is known for the remainder. The V and J calls and the clone size are those of that table, but D and trimming were determined from the DNA. In this sample the table shows some 11,000 clones, 65% to 90% of which occur a single time. Together, the top ten hold 7% to 8% of the sample.

This TCR was recovered from a man in his 70s with active COVID-19. The rearrangement joined TRBV11-1 to TRBJ2-2, and perhaps TRBD1 as D gene, on 6 matching bases. The sequenced material came from peripheral blood. The CDR3 here reads CASSASGVYTGELFF. The nucleotide sequence reads TGTGCCAGCAGCGCTTCAGGGGTGTACACCGGGGAGCTGTTTTTT. The CDR3, completed at both ends by the reference TRBV11-1 and TRBJ2-2 genes, gives the full variable domain EAEVAQSPRYKITEKSQAVAFWCDPISGHATLYWYRQILGQGPELLVQFQDESVVDDSQLPKDRFSAERLKGVDSTLKIQPAELGDSAMYLCASSASGVYTGELFFGEGSRLTVL.